This paragraph reports one T cell receptor beta chain. No antigen is known for it. The data were taken from a study of long-term antiretroviral therapy in people with HIV. Between the trimmed V and J ends, which lost 7 bases and 5 bases, there was a span of 9 bases. CDR1 and CDR2 (germline): MNHEY, SMNVEV (reference sequence). The CDR3 contains 11 residues. Whole-study results and caveats: Information on adherence, resistance and therapy changes was unavailable. Clones with expansion before ART led the repertoire at all time points.

Researchers ran immunoSEQ v3.0 at survey level. The sequencing target was about 40,000-50,000 T-cell genomes per sample. The assay was immunoSEQ multiplex PCR, and TCRdb's table has in-frame clones only and misses some. Among approximately 23,000 clones, 70% to 90% were seen once, and the ten largest hold around 4.8%. The source is a man aged 35-49 years with HIV. The specimen was unsorted PBMCs, collected roughly 2.7 years after starting antiretroviral therapy. The J gene is TRBJ2-7, the V gene TRBV27; D is uncertain. The DNA for the CDR3 is TGTGCCAGCACCACGGGCAACGAGCAGTACTTC. The encoded protein is CASTTGNEQYF.